This T cell receptor beta chain emerged from a study of human T cells and chemical hapten exposure. Study information: Patches that contained 0.01% DPC were applied to the upper back and read at 6 days.

The time point was: patch test 2, 6 weeks after DPC sensitization. The sample's treatment: therapeutic diphenylcyclopropenone sensitization with weekly scalp DPC. Blood draws came before every patch-test application. This clonotype was seen only a few times. Individual cDNA molecules had unique molecular identifiers attached to them by the library. MiXCR was run by TCRdb on the RACE reads, yielding one entry per CDR3 protein. In the table there are a few hundred thousand distinct CDR3 sequences, over 6% of which are singletons. This clonotype originated in a woman aged 18-30 years with alopecia areata. Some clones in this sample may be carry-over from other donors' samples. The specimen was whole blood, collected in connection with sensitization to the hapten diphenylcyclopropenone (DPC).

Here the CDR3 reads CASSDSRLYIVSGANVLTF. The CDR3 DNA reads TGTGCCAGCAGTGACTCCCGACTGTACATCGTCTCTGGGGCCAACGTCCTGACTTTC. This chain uses TRBV6-4 with TRBJ2-6; D ambiguous. This CDR3 region has 19 residues. Trimming took off 0 bases at V and 0 bases at J, with 15 bases between the two ends. Germline lookup yields CDR1 MRHNA and CDR2 SNTAGT.